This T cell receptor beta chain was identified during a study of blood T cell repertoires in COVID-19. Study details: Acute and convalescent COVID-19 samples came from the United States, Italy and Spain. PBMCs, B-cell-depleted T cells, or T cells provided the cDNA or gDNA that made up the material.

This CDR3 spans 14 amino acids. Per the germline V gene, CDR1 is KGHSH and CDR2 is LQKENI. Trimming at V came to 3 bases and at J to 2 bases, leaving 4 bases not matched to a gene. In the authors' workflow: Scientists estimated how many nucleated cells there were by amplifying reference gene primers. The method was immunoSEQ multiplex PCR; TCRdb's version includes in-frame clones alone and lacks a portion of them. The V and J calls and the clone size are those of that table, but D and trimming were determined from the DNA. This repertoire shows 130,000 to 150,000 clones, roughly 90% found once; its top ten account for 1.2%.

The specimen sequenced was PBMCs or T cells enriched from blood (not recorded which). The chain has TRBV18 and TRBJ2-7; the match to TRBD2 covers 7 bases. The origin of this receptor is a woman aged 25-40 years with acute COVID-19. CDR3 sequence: CASSPRGITYEQYF. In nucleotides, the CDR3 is TGTGCCAGCTCACCGCGGGGGATTACCTACGAGCAGTACTTC.